The 3 T cell receptor beta chains reported below all come from one sample, sequenced in a study of cytomegalovirus exposure and HLA in healthy donors. The PCR had 60 Vbeta and 13 Jbeta primers. Sequenced by immunoSEQ multiplex PCR; TCRdb stores in-frame clones only, minus some. There are 150,000 to 200,000 clones in the sample; roughly 88% occur only once, and about 1.4% lies in the top ten. Specimen: PBMCs. The receptors stem from a woman aged 18-30 years in good health and CMV-seronegative.

This rearrangement joins TRBV11-2 to TRBJ2-1; TRBD1 matches 9 bases. This CDR3 is built from 17 residues. Germline V gene sequence: CDR1 SGHAT, CDR2 FQNNGV. The V and J ends lost 4 bases and 7 bases, in that order; junction bases with no gene match: 14. CDR3 sequence: CASSSSLRDREGNEQFF. The CDR3 region has the DNA TGTGCCAGCAGCTCCTCGTTGAGGGACAGGGAAGGTAATGAGCAGTTCTTC.

This clone was seen more than once but under ten times. The chain couples TRBV7-2 to TRBJ1-2; D is possibly TRBD1 (6 bases). Trimming left V 2 bases short and J 3 bases short, with 10 bases between. This CDR3 has 14 residues. Germline CDR1 is SGHTA and CDR2 is FQGNSA. Here the CDR3 DNA reads TGTGCCAGCAGCTTAAGCGGGGGCGACTATGGCTACACCTTC. Protein: CASSLSGGDYGYTF.

The chain links TRBV6-1 to TRBJ2-7; 9 bases are a match to TRBD2. J was trimmed by 5 bases and V by 2 bases; bases with no gene match: 4. CDR1 and CDR2 from the germline V gene are MNHNS and SASEGT. This CDR3 region has 14 residues. In DNA form, the CDR3 reads TGTGCCAGCAGTGAACCCGGCGGGGGGGACGAGCAGTACTTC. Protein product: CASSEPGGGDEQYF.